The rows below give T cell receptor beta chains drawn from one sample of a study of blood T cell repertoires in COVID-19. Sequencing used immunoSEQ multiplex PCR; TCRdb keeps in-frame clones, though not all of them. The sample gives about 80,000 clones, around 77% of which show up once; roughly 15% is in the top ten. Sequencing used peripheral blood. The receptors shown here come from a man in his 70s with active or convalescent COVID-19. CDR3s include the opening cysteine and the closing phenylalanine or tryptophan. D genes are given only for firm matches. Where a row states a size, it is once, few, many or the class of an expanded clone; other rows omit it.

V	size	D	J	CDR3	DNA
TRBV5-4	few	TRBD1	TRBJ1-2	CASTQDREGGYTF	TGTGCCAGCACCCAGGACAGGGAGGGTGGCTACACCTTC
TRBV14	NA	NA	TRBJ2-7	CASSHLGTPETYEQYF	TGTGCCAGCAGCCATCTAGGCACCCCCGAGACCTACGAGCAGTACTTC
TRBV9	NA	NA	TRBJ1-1	CASSGQTGANTEAFF	TGTGCCAGCAGCGGCCAAACAGGAGCGAACACTGAAGCTTTCTTT
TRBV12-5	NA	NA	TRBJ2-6	CASGLVKHSGANVLTF	TGTGCTAGTGGTTTGGTAAAACACTCTGGGGCCAACGTCCTGACTTTC
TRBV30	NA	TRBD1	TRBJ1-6	CAWSPDRASPLHF	TGTGCCTGGAGCCCTGACAGGGCTTCACCCCTCCACTTT
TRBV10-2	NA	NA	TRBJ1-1	CASSDVPGGNTEAFF	TGCGCCAGCAGTGACGTACCGGGAGGGAACACTGAAGCTTTCTTT
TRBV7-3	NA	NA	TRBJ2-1	CASSFESGNEQFF	TGTGCCAGCAGCTTCGAGTCAGGGAATGAGCAGTTCTTC
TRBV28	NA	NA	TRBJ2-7	CAGGGGRGYEQYF	TGTGCCGGGGGCGGTGGCAGGGGCTACGAGCAGTACTTC
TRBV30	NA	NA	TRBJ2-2	CAWSPLNTGELFF	TGTGCCTGGAGCCCCCTTAACACCGGGGAGCTGTTTTTT
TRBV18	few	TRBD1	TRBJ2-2	CASSLPGGGDTGELFF	TGTGCCAGCTCATTACCAGGGGGCGGTGACACCGGGGAGCTGTTTTTT
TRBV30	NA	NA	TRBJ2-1	CAWSRGARINEQFF	TGTGCCTGGAGTCGGGGGGCAAGAATCAATGAGCAGTTCTTC
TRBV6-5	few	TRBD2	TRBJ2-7	CASSGLARDEQYF	TGTGCCAGCAGCGGACTAGCGAGGGACGAGCAGTACTTC
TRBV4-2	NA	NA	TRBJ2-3	CASSQNRGGTTDTQYF	TGTGCCAGCAGCCAAAATAGGGGGGGGACCACAGATACGCAGTATTTT
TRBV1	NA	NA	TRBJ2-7	CTSSQVPGYEQYF	TGCACCAGCAGCCAAGTCCCGGGTTACGAGCAGTACTTC
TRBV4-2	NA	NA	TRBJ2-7	CASSRHTGQDYEQYF	TGTGCCAGCAGCCGGCACACGGGACAAGACTACGAGCAGTACTTC
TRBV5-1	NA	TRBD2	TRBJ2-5	CASSVFSRGGLETQYF	TGCGCCAGCAGCGTCTTCTCCCGGGGGGGCTTGGAGACCCAGTACTTC
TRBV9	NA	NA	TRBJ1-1	CASSVVGGATEAFF	TGTGCCAGCAGCGTAGTTGGAGGGGCCACTGAAGCTTTCTTT
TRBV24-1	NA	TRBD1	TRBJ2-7	CATSDDRGTLGHEQYF	TGTGCCACCAGTGATGACAGGGGGACACTGGGCCACGAGCAGTACTTC
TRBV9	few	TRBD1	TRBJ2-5	CASSANRDRGWETQYF	TGTGCCAGCAGCGCCAACCGGGACAGGGGTTGGGAGACCCAGTACTTC
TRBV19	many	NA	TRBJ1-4	CASSIRQGSEKLFF	TGTGCCAGTAGTATCCGCCAGGGAAGTGAAAAACTGTTTTTT
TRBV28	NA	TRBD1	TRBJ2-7	CASSPGQGYEQYF	TGTGCCAGCAGTCCGGGACAGGGGTACGAGCAGTACTTC
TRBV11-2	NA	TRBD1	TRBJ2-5	CASNLGQGAFSLETQYF	TGTGCCAGCAACCTCGGACAGGGGGCCTTCAGTCTGGAGACCCAGTACTTC
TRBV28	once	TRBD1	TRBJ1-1	CASSSHPTGGNTEAFF	TGTGCCAGCAGTTCCCACCCGACAGGGGGGAACACTGAAGCTTTCTTT
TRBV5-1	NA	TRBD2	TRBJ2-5	CASSTLLAGEETQYF	TGCGCCAGCAGCACGCTATTAGCGGGGGAAGAGACCCAGTACTTC
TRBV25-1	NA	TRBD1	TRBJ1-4	CASSSPGQGEKLFF	TGTGCCAGCAGTAGCCCCGGACAGGGAGAAAAACTGTTTTTT
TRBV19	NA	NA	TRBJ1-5	CASSPPRGYSNQPQHF	TGTGCCAGTAGTCCTCCTAGGGGTTATAGCAATCAGCCCCAGCATTTT
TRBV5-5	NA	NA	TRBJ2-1	CASSLGWGVNMNEQFF	TGTGCCAGCAGCTTGGGATGGGGGGTAAATATGAATGAGCAGTTCTTC
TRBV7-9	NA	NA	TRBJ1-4	CASSLGSGPGKLFF	TGTGCCAGCAGCTTAGGAAGCGGACCAGGAAAACTGTTTTTT
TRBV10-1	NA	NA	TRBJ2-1	CASSGTVINEQFF	TGCGCCAGCAGTGGGACAGTAATCAATGAGCAGTTCTTC
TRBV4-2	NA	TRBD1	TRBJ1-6	CASTWTGANSPLHF	TGTGCCAGCACCTGGACAGGGGCTAATTCACCCCTCCACTTT